The 23 T cell receptor beta chains in this list originate from one sample, sequenced in a study of identical twins. TCRdb passed the 5' RACE reads through MiXCR, listing each CDR3 protein once. In the table there are 130,000 to 150,000 distinct CDR3 sequences, roughly 3.2% of which are singletons. The sequenced material came from memory T cells sorted from blood. The receptors were gathered from a man aged 18-30 years in good health.

This clonotype was seen many times. The chain has TRBV29-1 and TRBJ2-6; 7 bases match TRBD1. Germline CDR1 SQVTM, CDR2 ANQGSEA. V shed 4 bases, J shed 4 bases, and the junction held 7 bases outside the gene matches. The CDR3 is 15 amino acids. The CDR3 reads CSVGPADRGANVLTF. CDR3 bases: TGCAGCGTTGGCCCCGCGGACAGGGGGGCCAACGTCCTGACTTTC.

In its sample, this clonotype was seen many times. The chain couples TRBV5-1 to TRBJ2-1; 9 bases align to TRBD2. Losses at the gene ends were 4 bases for V and 15 bases for J; bases not matched to a gene: 11. The V gene's germline CDR1 is SGHRS and CDR2 YFSETQ. The CDR3 runs to 13 residues. CDR3 sequence reads: CASSEISGGPRFF. The CDR3 DNA is TGCGCCAGCAGCGAGATTAGCGGGGGCCCACGGTTCTTC.

The chain links TRBV12-3 or TRBV12-4 to TRBJ2-1; TRBD2 might be the D (5 bases). The CDR3 has 14 residues. Trimming pared 8 bases from V and 5 bases from J, leaving 16 bases between. CDR3 nucleotides: TGTGCCAGCGCAGCGGTGGTAAGCAACAATGAGCAGTTCTTC. Residues: CASAAVVSNNEQFF.

In regard to this clonotype: At one boundary the junction diverges from the germline segment, which might be a read error. The V gene is TRBV6-1, the J gene TRBJ2-2; 7 positions agree with TRBD1. CDR3 length equals 14 residues. Germline CDR1 MNHNS, CDR2 SASEGT. The CDR3, as DNA: TGTGCCAGCAGTAAGCGACAGGGCACCGAGGAGCTGTTTTTT. It specifies CASSKRQGTEELFF.

This clonotype was seen a few times. The missing conserved phenylalanine or tryptophan at the end of this CDR3 makes a read error likely. The rearrangement uses TRBV11-3 and TRBJ2-1; no definite D call. Between the trimmed V and J ends, which lost 6 bases and 3 bases, there was a span of 3 bases. The CDR3 is made up of 11 amino acids. Germline lookup yields CDR1 SGHNT and CDR2 YENEEA. Written as DNA, the CDR3 is TGTGCCAGCAGAGGCTACAATGAGCAGTTCTCC. It is translated as CASRGYNEQFS.

This clonotype has a count of ten or more. J is TRBJ2-3 and V is TRBV11-3, with 8 positions matching TRBD2. Germline assignment: CDR1 SGHNT and CDR2 YENEEA. The ends lost 10 bases at V and 2 bases at J; junction bases unmatched: 11. The CDR3 consists of 15 residues. As DNA, the CDR3 is TGTGCCACGGCGAGAATAGCGGGACTCACAGATACGCAGTATTTT. Amino acid sequence: CATARIAGLTDTQYF. Looking up the rest from reference TRBV11-3 and TRBJ2-3 gives the full variable domain: EAGVVQSPRYKIIEKKQPVAFWCNPISGHNTLYWYLQNLGQGPELLIRYENEEAVDDSQLPKDRFSAERLKGVDSTLKIQPAELGDSAVYLCATARIAGLTDTQYFGPGTRLTVL.

In its sample, this clonotype was seen many times. This sequence joins TRBV5-1 and TRBJ1-1, with D unresolved. Germline CDR1 and CDR2: SGHRS and YFSETQ. The CDR3 has 16 residues. The V end was cut by 4 bases, the J end by 0 bases, with 16 bases between. The CDR3 here is CASSMGPNRMNTEAFF. The DNA of the CDR3 is TGCGCCAGCAGCATGGGCCCGAACCGTATGAACACTGAAGCTTTCTTT.

This clonotype was detected many times. The rearrangement links TRBV4-1 to TRBJ2-1; 10 bases are shared with TRBD2. The CDR3 runs 16 residues. V trimming: 4 bases; J trimming: 4 bases; junction bases outside the gene matches: 7. The germline CDR1 and CDR2 sequences are MGHRA and YSYEKL. The CDR3 nucleotides are TGCGCCAGCAGCCGAGTTGGGACTAGCGATTACAATGAGCAGTTCTTC. Translation gives CASSRVGTSDYNEQFF.

This clonotype came up many times. The rearrangement uses TRBV9 and TRBJ2-1; D unclear. Germline lookup yields CDR1 SGDLS and CDR2 YYNGEE. CDR3 length equals 14 residues. V lost 2 bases and J 7 bases, leaving 13 bases between the germline ends. The CDR3 coding sequence is TGTGCCAGCAGCGTGTGGACCCCTGAGAATGAGCAGTTCTTC. This codes for CASSVWTPENEQFF. Full variable domain (missing parts from reference TRBV9 and TRBJ2-1): DSGVTQTPKHLITATGQRVTLRCSPRSGDLSVYWYQQSLDQGLQFLIQYYNGEERAKGNILERFSAQQFPDLHSELNLSSLELGDSALYFCASSVWTPENEQFFGPGTRLTVL.

This clonotype came up many times. This chain uses TRBV25-1 with TRBJ1-1; D might be TRBD1 (5 bases). This CDR3 is built from 14 residues. The V gene lost 6 bases and the J gene lost 4 bases, with 15 bases spanning the gap. Germline V gene sequence: CDR1 MGHDK, CDR2 SYGVNS. This CDR3 is CASRRGPSATEAFF. The CDR3 DNA follows: TGTGCCAGCAGGAGGGGTCCCAGCGCCACTGAAGCTTTCTTT.

In this sample, this clonotype turned up many times. The chain uses TRBV12-3 or TRBV12-4 and TRBJ1-1; no clear D gene. This CDR3 spans 14 amino acids. V was shortened by 1 base and J by 10 bases, with 16 bases between the two germline ends. CDR3 amino acids: CASSLDRATVGAFF. The CDR3 DNA reads TGTGCCAGCAGTTTAGACCGGGCAACCGTTGGAGCTTTCTTT.

This clonotype was detected many times. This CDR3 reads CASSIELTLAGTYNEQFF. The CDR3 DNA is TGTGCCAGTAGTATTGAACTCACACTAGCGGGTACCTACAATGAGCAGTTCTTC. The J gene is TRBJ2-1, the V gene TRBV19; 9 nucleotides agree with TRBD2. This CDR3 has 18 amino acids. Germline V gene data show CDR1 as LNHDA and CDR2 as SQIVND (reference sequence). V lost 3 bases to trimming and J lost 2 bases; unmatched junction nucleotides: 11.

This clonotype was seen repeatedly, ten times or more. The chain has TRBV27 and TRBJ2-3, with D perhaps TRBD1 or TRBD2 (5 bases each). From germline, CDR1 is MNHEY and CDR2 SMNVEV (reference sequence). The CDR3 has 15 amino acids. Trimming pared 5 bases from V and 6 bases from J, leaving 18 bases between. As DNA, the CDR3 is TGTGCCAGCAGTCGGGACCCGCGCATCGTCGATACGCAGTATTTT. Residues: CASSRDPRIVDTQYF.

This clonotype was counted ten times or more. This sequence joins TRBV24-1 and TRBJ2-5, with a weak D call TRBD2 (5 bases). Trimming removed 4 bases from V and 2 bases from J, with 16 bases in between. The CDR3 covers 16 residues. CDR1 and CDR2 from the germline V gene are KGHDR and SFDVKD. CDR3 residues: CATSDHTRTGQETQYF. CDR3 bases: TGTGCCACCAGTGACCACACGCGGACGGGACAAGAGACCCAGTACTTC.

This clonotype was recorded many times. This chain links TRBV4-1 with TRBJ1-1, with D uncertain. This CDR3 contains 14 residues. V was trimmed by 3 bases and J by 6 bases, leaving 14 bases between them. The germline gives CDR1 MGHRA, CDR2 YSYEKL. The CDR3 protein is CASSHRGISPEAFF. CDR3 nucleotides: TGCGCCAGCAGCCACCGAGGGATTAGCCCTGAAGCTTTCTTT.

To note about this clonotype: Being one base from a much bigger clone, this may be a read error. V is TRBV12-3 or TRBV12-4 and J is TRBJ2-3, with a possible D match to TRBD2 (5 bases). V lost 3 bases and J lost 2, with 12 bases in between. The CDR3 length is 15 residues. The CDR3 DNA sequence: TGTGCCAGCAGTTTTACTAGAGGGAACACAGATACGCAGTATTTT. Its translation is CASSFTRGNTDTQYF.

Many counts were recorded for this clonotype. The V and J genes are TRBV5-1 and TRBJ1-6; 9 bases align to TRBD1. The CDR3 extends over 18 amino acids. The V and J ends lost 0 bases and 5 bases, in that order; junction bases with no gene match: 9. Per germline, CDR1 SGHRS and CDR2 YFSETQ. The CDR3 is CASSLVPRGTGNNSPLHF. The CDR3 coding sequence is TGCGCCAGCAGCTTGGTTCCCCGGGGGACAGGGAATAATTCACCCCTCCACTTT.

In its sample, this clonotype was seen many times. This chain connects TRBV12-3 or TRBV12-4 to TRBJ2-1; D not resolved. The CDR3 totals 11 residues. V gave up 10 bases and J gave up 5 bases, with 9 bases separating them. CDR3 loop: CAKGSNNEQFF. The DNA of the CDR3 is TGTGCCAAGGGCAGCAACAATGAGCAGTTCTTC.

Many counts were recorded for this clonotype. The chain couples TRBV12-3 or TRBV12-4 to TRBJ1-1; no definite D call. This CDR3 contains 12 residues. Trimming took off 0 bases at V and 2 bases at J, with 1 base between the two ends. The CDR3 sequence is CASSLANTEAFF. The DNA for the CDR3 is TGTGCCAGCAGTTTAGCAAACACTGAAGCTTTCTTT.

This clonotype has ten or more counts. The V gene is TRBV20-1, the J gene TRBJ2-4; D call uncertain. V lost 5 bases and J lost 7, with 15 bases in between. Looked up from germline, CDR1 is DFQATT and CDR2 is SNEGSKA (reference sequence). The CDR3 contains 13 residues. For the CDR3, the DNA is TGCAGTGCTCCCGTCGGAAGTTTTAACATTCAGTACTTC. Translated: CSAPVGSFNIQYF.

This clonotype was seen ten or more times. The chain recombines TRBV18 with TRBJ2-2, with D perhaps matching TRBD2 (6 bases). Germline V gene data show CDR1 as KGHSH and CDR2 as LQKENI. Trimming took 6 bases from V and 2 from J, leaving 13 bases between them. The CDR3 length is 15 residues. CDR3 amino acids: CASSHSGTNTGELFF. For the CDR3, the DNA is TGTGCCAGCTCGCATAGCGGAACCAACACCGGGGAGCTGTTTTTT.

The sample holds many counts of this clonotype. The chain joins TRBV7-6 to TRBJ2-5; D is perhaps TRBD1 or TRBD2 (5 bases each). CDR1 SGHVS and CDR2 FNYEAQ come from the germline V gene. The length of the CDR3 is 15 residues. The ends were cut back, 3 bases at V and 3 bases at J, with 14 bases in the middle. The CDR3 DNA reads TGTGCCAGCAGCTTCCAGGGACGGGCGGAAGAGACCCAGTACTTC. Translated, it gives CASSFQGRAEETQYF.

This clonotype showed up many times. The chain couples TRBV6-1 to TRBJ2-7; 8 bases map to TRBD1. Germline V CDR1 and CDR2: MNHNS, SASEGT. The ends lost 4 bases at V and 6 bases at J; junction bases unmatched: 5. The CDR3 sequence is 13 residues long. Here the CDR3 reads CASSGSGTGEQYF. DNA for the CDR3: TGTGCCAGCAGTGGGTCCGGGACAGGCGAGCAGTACTTC.